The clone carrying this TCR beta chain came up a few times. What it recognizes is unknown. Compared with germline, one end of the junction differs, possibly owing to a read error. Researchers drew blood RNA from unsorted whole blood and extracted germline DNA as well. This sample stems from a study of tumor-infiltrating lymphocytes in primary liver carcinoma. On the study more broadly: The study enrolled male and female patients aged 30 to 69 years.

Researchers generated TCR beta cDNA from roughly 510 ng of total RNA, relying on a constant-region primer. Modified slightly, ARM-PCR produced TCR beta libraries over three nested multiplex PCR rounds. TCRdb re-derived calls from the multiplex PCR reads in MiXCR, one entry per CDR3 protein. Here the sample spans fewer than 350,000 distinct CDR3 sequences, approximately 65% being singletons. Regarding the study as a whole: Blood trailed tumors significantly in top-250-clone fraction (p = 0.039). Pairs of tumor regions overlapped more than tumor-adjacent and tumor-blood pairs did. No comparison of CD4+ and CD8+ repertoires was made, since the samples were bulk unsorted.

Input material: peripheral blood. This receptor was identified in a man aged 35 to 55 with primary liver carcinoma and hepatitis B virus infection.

CDR3 bases: TGTACCAGCAGCCTGAGGGGGGGGCCGCAGCCCCAGCATTTT. Its protein product is CTSSLRGGPQPQHF. V gene TRBV6-2 or TRBV6-3 combines with J gene TRBJ1-5, with a possible D match to TRBD1 (6 bases). The CDR3 covers 14 residues. Germline CDR1 and CDR2: MNHEY and SVGEGT.